The rows below give T cell receptor beta chains drawn from one sample of a study of control samples from healthy donors and cancer patients. Data came from immunoSEQ multiplex PCR; TCRdb stores just in-frame clones and leaves some out. The sample lists about 59,000 clones; 92% were seen once. The sample was PBMCs. Every receptor here comes from a middle-aged man with colorectal cancer. The CDR3 runs from the conserved cysteine through the conserved F or W. D genes are given only for firm matches. The size entry is marked missing in some rows and otherwise reads once, few, many or a size class.

clone_size: NA
j_call: TRBJ1-2
v_call: TRBV6-6
d_call: NA
cdr3_nt: TGTGCCAGCAGTTTAGAGGGAAAGGTTGGCTACACCTTC
cdr3_aa: CASSLEGKVGYTF

clone_size: NA
j_call: TRBJ1-5
v_call: TRBV30
d_call: TRBD1
cdr3_nt: TGTGCCTGTCACCGGGACAGGGGCTCCATCGGCAATCAGCCCCAGCATTTT
cdr3_aa: CACHRDRGSIGNQPQHF

clone_size: once
j_call: TRBJ2-1
v_call: TRBV6-1
d_call: TRBD2
cdr3_nt: TGTGCCAGCAGTGAAGCGATAGCGGGGGTCAGGAGCGATGAGCAGTTCTTC
cdr3_aa: CASSEAIAGVRSDEQFF

clone_size: NA
j_call: TRBJ1-5
v_call: TRBV21-1
d_call: NA
cdr3_nt: TGTGCCAGCAGCAGTCAAAAGGGATCCGGGACATACCAACTCCAGCCCCAGCATTTT
cdr3_aa: CASSSQKGSGTYQLQPQHF

clone_size: NA
j_call: TRBJ2-3
v_call: TRBV24-1
d_call: TRBD1
cdr3_nt: TGTGCCACCAGTGATCCGACAGGGGGCGGCACAGATACGCAGTATTTT
cdr3_aa: CATSDPTGGGTDTQYF

clone_size: once
j_call: TRBJ1-3
v_call: TRBV4-1
d_call: NA
cdr3_nt: TGCGCCAGCAGCCCTAGCCCCAGGTCAGGGGGAAACACCATATATTTT
cdr3_aa: CASSPSPRSGGNTIYF

clone_size: NA
j_call: TRBJ2-3
v_call: TRBV3-1/TRBV3-2
d_call: TRBD2
cdr3_nt: TGTGCCAGCAGCCAAGATCGGGCGGGGGGGTTTACAGATACGCAGTATTTT
cdr3_aa: CASSQDRAGGFTDTQYF

clone_size: few
j_call: TRBJ1-5
v_call: TRBV3-1/TRBV3-2
d_call: NA
cdr3_nt: TGTGCCAGCAGCCAAGGCGGACCGCAGAGCAATCAGCCCCAGCATTTT
cdr3_aa: CASSQGGPQSNQPQHF

clone_size: NA
j_call: TRBJ1-3
v_call: TRBV6-1
d_call: NA
cdr3_nt: TGTGCCAGCAGCGAACAGGTACCTGGAAACACCATATATTTT
cdr3_aa: CASSEQVPGNTIYF

clone_size: NA
j_call: TRBJ1-1
v_call: TRBV7-8
d_call: NA
cdr3_nt: TGTGCCAGCAGCTTATTATTGCCAAGCCCCCGAGGTACTGAAGCTTTCTTT
cdr3_aa: CASSLLLPSPRGTEAFF

clone_size: few
j_call: TRBJ2-1
v_call: TRBV7-2
d_call: TRBD2
cdr3_nt: TGTGCCAGCAGCTTAGAAGCGGGACGCCCGTTTGGGCAGTTCTTC
cdr3_aa: CASSLEAGRPFGQFF

clone_size: NA
j_call: TRBJ1-5
v_call: TRBV18
d_call: NA
cdr3_nt: TGTGCCAGCTCCCGGCAAGGGAGCAATCAGCCCCAGCATTTT
cdr3_aa: CASSRQGSNQPQHF

clone_size: NA
j_call: TRBJ1-1
v_call: TRBV27
d_call: TRBD1
cdr3_nt: TGTGCCAGCAGTAAAGACAGGGTAAACACTGAAGCTTTCTTT
cdr3_aa: CASSKDRVNTEAFF

clone_size: NA
j_call: TRBJ1-5
v_call: TRBV6-5
d_call: TRBD1
cdr3_nt: TGTGCCAGCAGTTCCTACAGGGGGGGCAATCAGCCCCAGCATTTT
cdr3_aa: CASSSYRGGNQPQHF

clone_size: NA
j_call: TRBJ2-3
v_call: TRBV7-9
d_call: TRBD2
cdr3_nt: TGTGCCAGCAGCTTATCAGGACTAGCGGGGGGCACAGATACGCAGTATTTT
cdr3_aa: CASSLSGLAGGTDTQYF

clone_size: once
j_call: TRBJ2-7
v_call: TRBV6-5
d_call: NA
cdr3_nt: TGTGCCAGCAGTTACTCATTCAGGGGCTCCTACGAGCAGTACTTC
cdr3_aa: CASSYSFRGSYEQYF

clone_size: NA
j_call: TRBJ2-7
v_call: TRBV3-1/TRBV3-2
d_call: NA
cdr3_nt: TGTGCCAGCAGCCAAAGGGGAGGCTACGAGCAGTACTTC
cdr3_aa: CASSQRGGYEQYF

clone_size: NA
j_call: TRBJ1-1
v_call: TRBV4-3
d_call: NA
cdr3_nt: TGCGCCAGCAGCGTCGGGATAGGGGAGAGGGAAGCTTTCTTT
cdr3_aa: CASSVGIGEREAFF

clone_size: NA
j_call: TRBJ1-3
v_call: TRBV6-5
d_call: TRBD1
cdr3_nt: TGTGCCAGCAGGGGGGACAGCCTAGGAGGAAACACCATATATTTT
cdr3_aa: CASRGDSLGGNTIYF

clone_size: NA
j_call: TRBJ1-2
v_call: TRBV28
d_call: NA
cdr3_nt: TGTGCCAGCAGTTTGGCCCAGGGACACCAGAGCGGTGGCTACACCTTC
cdr3_aa: CASSLAQGHQSGGYTF

clone_size: NA
j_call: TRBJ2-7
v_call: TRBV7-3
d_call: TRBD2
cdr3_nt: TGTGCCAGCAGCCCCCGTGGGCTAGCGGGGGACTACGAGCAGTACTTC
cdr3_aa: CASSPRGLAGDYEQYF

clone_size: NA
j_call: TRBJ1-6
v_call: TRBV18
d_call: NA
cdr3_nt: TGTGCCAGCTCACCACGAGCAGATAATTCACCCCTCCACTTT
cdr3_aa: CASSPRADNSPLHF

clone_size: once
j_call: TRBJ1-6
v_call: TRBV9
d_call: NA
cdr3_nt: TGTGCCAGCAGCCCACAGGAACAGGGACGCTCACCCCTCCACTTT
cdr3_aa: CASSPQEQGRSPLHF

clone_size: NA
j_call: TRBJ1-1
v_call: TRBV30
d_call: TRBD1
cdr3_nt: TGTGCCTGGAGTGCATGGGACAGACCGAAAGCTTTCTTT
cdr3_aa: CAWSAWDRPKAFF

clone_size: once
j_call: TRBJ1-2
v_call: TRBV5-6
d_call: TRBD1
cdr3_nt: TGTGCCAGCAGCTTCCTTCGGACAGGGGACTATGGCTACACCTTC
cdr3_aa: CASSFLRTGDYGYTF

clone_size: NA
j_call: TRBJ1-3
v_call: TRBV25-1
d_call: TRBD1
cdr3_nt: TGTGCCAGCAGTGAATATGGGGACAGAGGGGCTGGAAACACCATATATTTT
cdr3_aa: CASSEYGDRGAGNTIYF

clone_size: NA
j_call: TRBJ1-2
v_call: TRBV4-1
d_call: TRBD1
cdr3_nt: TGCGCCAGCAGCCCGGGACAGATGAACTATGGCTACACCTTC
cdr3_aa: CASSPGQMNYGYTF

clone_size: NA
j_call: TRBJ2-5
v_call: TRBV7-6
d_call: TRBD1
cdr3_nt: TGTGCCAGCAGCTCGGAAACAGGGGGCCAAGGGTCCCAGTACTTC
cdr3_aa: CASSSETGGQGSQYF

clone_size: NA
j_call: TRBJ2-7
v_call: TRBV7-9
d_call: NA
cdr3_nt: TGTGCCAGCAGCTTAGAGAGTTACGAGCAGTACTTC
cdr3_aa: CASSLESYEQYF

clone_size: NA
j_call: TRBJ2-5
v_call: TRBV7-2
d_call: TRBD2
cdr3_nt: TGTGCCAGCAGCCCCGTCCGAGGCGGGGGTGGAGAGACCCAGTACTTC
cdr3_aa: CASSPVRGGGGETQYF

clone_size: NA
j_call: TRBJ1-1
v_call: TRBV4-1
d_call: NA
cdr3_nt: TGCGCCAGCAGCCAAGATCGGGACCGCAACACTGAAGCTTTCTTT
cdr3_aa: CASSQDRDRNTEAFF